This T cell receptor (beta chain) was retrieved from a study of blood T cell repertoires in COVID-19. Overall study: Acute-phase and convalescent COVID-19 samples originated in the United States, Italy and Spain. PBMCs, B-cell-depleted T cells, or T cells were the source of the cDNA or gDNA that made up the material.

This clone was detected only once. In the authors' methods: It was from reference gene primer amplification that nucleated cell counts were estimated. Measured with immunoSEQ multiplex PCR; TCRdb has only the in-frame clones, and not every one. V, J and clone size are taken as reported in that table, and D and trimming were inferred from the DNA itself. The repertoire consists of 45,000 to 60,000 clones, with around 80% occurring once and the leading ten covering roughly 13%. V was shortened by 3 bases and J by 4 bases, with 12 bases between the two germline ends. There are 14 residues in the CDR3. Per the germline V gene, CDR1 is LGHNA and CDR2 is YNFKEQ.

Specimen: peripheral blood. This TCR came from an elderly woman with acute or convalescent COVID-19. J is TRBJ1-2 and V is TRBV4-2, with a weak D call TRBD1 (6 bases). The CDR3 is CASSQGDNPYGYTF. The CDR3 region has the DNA TGTGCCAGCAGCCAGGGGGACAACCCCTATGGCTACACCTTC.